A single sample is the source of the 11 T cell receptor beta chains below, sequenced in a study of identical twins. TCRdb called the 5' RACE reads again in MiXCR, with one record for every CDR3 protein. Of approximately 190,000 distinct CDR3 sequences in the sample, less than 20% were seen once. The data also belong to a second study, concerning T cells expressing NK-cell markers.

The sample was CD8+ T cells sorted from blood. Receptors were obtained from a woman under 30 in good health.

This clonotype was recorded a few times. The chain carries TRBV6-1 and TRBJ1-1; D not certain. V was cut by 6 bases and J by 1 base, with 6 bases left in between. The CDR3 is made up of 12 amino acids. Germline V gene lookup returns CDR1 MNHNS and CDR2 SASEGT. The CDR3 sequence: CASRAWNTEAFF. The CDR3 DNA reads TGTGCCAGCAGGGCCTGGAACACTGAAGCTTTCTTT.

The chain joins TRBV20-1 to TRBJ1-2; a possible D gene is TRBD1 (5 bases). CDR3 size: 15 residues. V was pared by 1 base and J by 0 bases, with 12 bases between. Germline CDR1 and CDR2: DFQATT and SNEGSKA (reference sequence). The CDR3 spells CSARVGEQSNYGYTF. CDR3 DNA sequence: TGCAGTGCTAGAGTGGGGGAACAGTCTAACTATGGCTACACCTTC.

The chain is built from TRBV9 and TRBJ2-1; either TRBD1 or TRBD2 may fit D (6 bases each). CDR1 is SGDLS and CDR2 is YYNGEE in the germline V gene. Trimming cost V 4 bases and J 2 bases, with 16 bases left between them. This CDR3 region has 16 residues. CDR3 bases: TGTGCCAGCAGCCTCCTGGGGGGCGGAACCTACAATGAGCAGTTCTTC. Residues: CASSLLGGGTYNEQFF.

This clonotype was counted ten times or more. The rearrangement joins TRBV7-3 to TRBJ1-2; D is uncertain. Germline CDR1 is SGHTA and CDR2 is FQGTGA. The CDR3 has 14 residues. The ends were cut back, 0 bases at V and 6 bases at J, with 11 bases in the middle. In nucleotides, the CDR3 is TGTGCCAGCAGCTTAACAGGACCTGAAAATGGCTACACCTTC. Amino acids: CASSLTGPENGYTF.

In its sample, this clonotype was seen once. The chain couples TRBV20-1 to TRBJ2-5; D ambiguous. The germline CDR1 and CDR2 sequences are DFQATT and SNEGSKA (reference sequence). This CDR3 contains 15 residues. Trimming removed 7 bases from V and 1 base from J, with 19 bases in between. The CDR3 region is CSVIAPLSAQETQYF. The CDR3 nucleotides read TGCAGTGTTATCGCGCCCTTGTCGGCCCAAGAGACCCAGTACTTC.

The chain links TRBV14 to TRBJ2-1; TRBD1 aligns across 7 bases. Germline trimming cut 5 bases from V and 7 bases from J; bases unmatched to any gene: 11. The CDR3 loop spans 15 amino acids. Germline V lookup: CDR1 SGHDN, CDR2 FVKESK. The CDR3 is CASSERTGWVNEQFF. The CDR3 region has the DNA TGTGCCAGCAGCGAGCGGACAGGTTGGGTGAATGAGCAGTTCTTC.

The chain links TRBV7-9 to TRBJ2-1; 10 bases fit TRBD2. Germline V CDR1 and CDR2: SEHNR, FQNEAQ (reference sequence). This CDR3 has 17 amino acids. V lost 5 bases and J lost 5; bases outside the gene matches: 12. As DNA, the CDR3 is TGTGCCAGCAGCCCCCTCCCGGGACTAGCGCTTCACAATGAGCAGTTCTTC. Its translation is CASSPLPGLALHNEQFF.

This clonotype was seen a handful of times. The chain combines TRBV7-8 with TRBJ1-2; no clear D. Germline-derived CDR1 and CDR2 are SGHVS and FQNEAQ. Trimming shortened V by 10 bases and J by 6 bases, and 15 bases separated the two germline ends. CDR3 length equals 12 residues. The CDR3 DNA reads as TGTGCCATTCCGACTGGGGTTGATGGCTACACCTTC. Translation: CAIPTGVDGYTF.

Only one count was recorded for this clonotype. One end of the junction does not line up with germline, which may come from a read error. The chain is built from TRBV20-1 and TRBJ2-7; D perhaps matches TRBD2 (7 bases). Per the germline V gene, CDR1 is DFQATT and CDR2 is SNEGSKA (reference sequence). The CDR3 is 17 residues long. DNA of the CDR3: TGCTGTGCTAGAACGGGGGGCGAATACTTTAGCTCCTACGAGCAGTACTTC. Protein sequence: CCARTGGEYFSSYEQYF.

DNA of the CDR3: TGTGCCAGCATGCTAGCGGGACTCGATGAGCAGTTCTTC. Amino acids: CASMLAGLDEQFF. V usage is TRBV7-9 and J usage is TRBJ2-1; 9 bases agree with TRBD2. The CDR3 has 13 amino acids. Trimming cost V 7 bases and J 8 bases; bases outside gene matches: 6. The germline V gene encodes CDR1 SEHNR and CDR2 FQNEAQ (reference sequence).

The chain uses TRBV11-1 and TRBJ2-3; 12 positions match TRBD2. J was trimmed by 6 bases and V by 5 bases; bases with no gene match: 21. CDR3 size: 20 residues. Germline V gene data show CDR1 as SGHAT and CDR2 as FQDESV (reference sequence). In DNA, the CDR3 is TGTGCCAGCAGCCCCCCCTCGGCGCTAGCGGGGGGGCAGCGGGAGGATACGCAGTATTTT. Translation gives CASSPPSALAGGQREDTQYF.